This T cell receptor beta chain was sequenced in a study of blood T cell repertoires in COVID-19. Turning to the study itself: Acute and convalescent COVID-19 specimens originated in the United States, Italy and Spain.

The germline V gene has CDR1 WNHNN and CDR2 SYGVQD (reference sequence). With V trimmed by 6 bases and J by 6 bases, 16 bases remained unmatched. CDR3 length equals 16 residues. Methods used by the authors: Reference gene primer amplification yielded estimated nucleated cell counts. Here immunoSEQ multiplex PCR was the method, and the copy in TCRdb shows in-frame clones only, minus some. That table supplies the V and J calls and clone size; D and trimming were determined from the DNA. The sample lists 110,000 to 150,000 clones, roughly 85% occurring once. The sequenced sample consisted of peripheral blood. The chain carries TRBV10-1 and TRBJ2-5, with 7 bases fitting TRBD1. This TCR came from a man in his fifties with acute or convalescent COVID-19. The CDR3 here is CASRLTGASTQKTQYF. Written as DNA, the CDR3 is TGCGCCAGCAGGCTAACAGGGGCAAGTACGCAGAAGACCCAGTACTTC.